These 30 T cell receptor beta chains were sequenced from one sample in a study of Graves' ophthalmopathy and Graves' hyperthyroidism. RNA served as the template for amplifying TCR beta CDR3 regions. HTBI primers were employed in first-round RT-PCR, then a second-round multiplex PCR followed. TCRdb reprocessed the multiplex PCR reads via MiXCR and lists one record per CDR3 protein. The data show fewer than 650,000 distinct CDR3 sequences, with 22% seen just once and approximately 7.7% held by the top ten. The sample comprised peripheral blood. These receptors all come from a woman aged 18-29 years with stable Graves' hyperthyroidism. Some clones in this sample may be carry-over from other donors' samples.

This clonotype was counted at least ten times. The V call is TRBV9, the J call TRBJ1-2; D possibly corresponds to TRBD1 (5 bases). The V gene lost 0 bases and the J gene lost 3 bases, with 9 bases spanning the gap. CDR3 length: 14 residues. Germline CDR1 and CDR2: SGDLS and YYNGEE. The chain's CDR3 is CASSVESRDYGYTF. Written as DNA, the CDR3 is TGTGCCAGCAGCGTAGAGAGCAGGGACTATGGCTACACCTTC.

The J gene is TRBJ2-5, the V gene TRBV12-3 or TRBV12-4; D is possibly TRBD1 (7 bases). The CDR3 is 15 residues long. V shed 6 bases and J shed 1 base, with 15 bases lying between them. Written as DNA, the CDR3 is TGTGCCAGCAGCCGGGAGCGACAGGGCCAAGAGACCCAGTACTTC. This gives the protein CASSRERQGQETQYF.

This clonotype was detected many times. Here the CDR3 omits its conserved ending phenylalanine or tryptophan, so a read error is the likely source. The limits of the CDR3 on the DNA are not certain, so only TCRdb's listed CDR3 is given. The genes are TRBV2 and TRBJ1-1; TRBD1 is taken as the D call from the table, unchecked against the DNA. From germline, CDR1 is SNHLY and CDR2 FYNNEI. Inclusive of both ends, the CDR3 amounts to 16 amino acids. The CDR3 loop is CASSALRGGPPGTGVS.

The chain is built from TRBV5-1 and TRBJ2-5; 8 bases agree with TRBD2. Trimming cost V 0 bases and J 4 bases; bases outside gene matches: 8. CDR3 length: 16 residues. Germline CDR1 SGHRS, CDR2 YFSETQ. CDR3 bases: TGCGCCAGCAGCTTGGCCCCAGCGGGGGAGTCAGAGACCCAGTACTTC. Its protein is CASSLAPAGESETQYF. The variable domain in full, with the rest retrieved from reference TRBV5-1 and TRBJ2-5, is KAGVTQTPRYLIKTRGQQVTLSCSPISGHRSVSWYQQTPGQGLQFLFEYFSETQRNKGNFPGRFSGRQFSNSRSEMNVSTLELGDSALYLCASSLAPAGESETQYFGPGTRLLVL.

V and J are TRBV12-5 and TRBJ1-2; D is uncertain. Germline lookup yields CDR1 LGHNT and CDR2 FRNRAP. V was pared by 7 bases and J by 8 bases, with 17 bases between. This CDR3 is built from 13 residues. In DNA, the CDR3 is TGTGCTAGTGCCTTTCGAAACGGCCTCGGCTACACCTTC. This codes for CASAFRNGLGYTF.

This clonotype was detected only once. V and J are TRBV12-3 or TRBV12-4 and TRBJ2-7, with a possible D match to TRBD2 (6 bases). The CDR3 sequence is 17 residues long. V lost 0 bases, J lost 2 bases, and 17 bases lay in between. In nucleotides, the CDR3 is TGTGCCAGCAGTTTAGCGCTTATCAGGGCGGGACCCTACGAGCAGTACTTC. Residues: CASSLALIRAGPYEQYF.

The chain joins TRBV12-3 or TRBV12-4 to TRBJ2-7; D perhaps matches TRBD2 (6 bases). The CDR3 has 16 amino acids. V was clipped by 6 bases and J by 6 bases, with 24 bases between them. The CDR3 sequence is CASSQGGSGQSLEQYF. Written as DNA, the CDR3 is TGTGCCAGCAGCCAAGGAGGGTCAGGTCAGTCCCTCGAGCAGTACTTC.

The rearrangement links TRBV6-5 to TRBJ1-1; D not certain. The V gene lost 0 bases and the J gene lost 3 bases, with 8 bases spanning the gap. The CDR3 length is 14 residues. Germline V lookup: CDR1 MNHEY, CDR2 SVGAGI. CDR3 residues: CASSYSKGYTEAFF. CDR3 DNA sequence: TGTGCCAGCAGTTACTCGAAGGGATACACTGAAGCTTTCTTT.

There are many counts of this clonotype. The V gene is TRBV6-5, the J gene TRBJ1-1; D ambiguous. The CDR3 spans 13 residues. Germline CDR1 MNHEY, CDR2 SVGAGI. The V gene lost 2 bases and the J gene lost 5 bases, with 9 bases spanning the gap. The CDR3, as DNA: TGTGCCAGCAGTTACAGGGTTGAAACTGAAGCTTTCTTT. It specifies CASSYRVETEAFF.

There are many counts of this clonotype. DNA of the CDR3: TGTGCCAGCAGGCAGACAGGGGTCGGGGAGCTGTTTTTT. This codes for CASRQTGVGELFF. This chain links TRBV3-1 with TRBJ2-2; 8 nucleotides line up with TRBD1. The germline V gene has CDR1 LGHDT and CDR2 YNNKEL (reference sequence). This CDR3 region has 13 residues. The V gene end was trimmed by 6 bases and the J gene end by 7 bases; junction bases not matched to a gene: 4.

The chain combines TRBV28 with TRBJ1-5, with D uncertain. The CDR3 runs to 17 residues. The V end lost 5 bases, the J end lost 7 bases, and 24 bases lay between the germline ends. CDR1 and CDR2 from the germline V gene are MDHEN and SYDVKM. CDR3 amino acids: CASSALDWLPAGQPQHF. CDR3 bases: TGTGCCAGCAGTGCCTTAGATTGGCTCCCGGCAGGCCAGCCCCAGCATTTT.

This clonotype was counted many times. The chain recombines TRBV6-1 with TRBJ2-7, with D perhaps TRBD1 (6 bases). Deletions cut 7 bases from V and 4 bases from J, with 11 bases between. The CDR3 totals 12 residues. Germline V CDR1 and CDR2: MNHNS, SASEGT. The CDR3: CASTSQGYEQYF. CDR3 nucleotide sequence: TGTGCCAGCACCAGCCAGGGGTACGAGCAGTACTTC.

This clonotype was seen more than once but under ten times. The V and J genes are TRBV12-3 or TRBV12-4 and TRBJ2-7; 11 bases match TRBD2. V was clipped by 8 bases and J by 9 bases; unmatched bases: 9. The CDR3 consists of 13 residues. CDR3 sequence (DNA): TGTGCCAGCCGATATAGCGGGAGGGAGGGGCAGTACTTC. The encoded protein is CASRYSGREGQYF.

The gene calls are TRBV28 and TRBJ2-7, with D tentatively TRBD1 (5 bases). The V end lost 3 bases, the J end lost 6 bases, and 18 bases lay between the germline ends. The CDR3 is 15 amino acids. Germline CDR1 reads MDHEN; CDR2 reads SYDVKM. CDR3 DNA sequence: TGTGCCAGCAGTTTCTGGGGCAGGGTTTCCCTCGAGCAGTACTTC. Amino acids: CASSFWGRVSLEQYF.

As DNA, the CDR3 is TGTGCCAGTAAGCGACGGGGTAATTCACCCCTCCACTTT. Its translation: CASKRRGNSPLHF. V gene TRBV19 combines with J gene TRBJ1-6, with D unclear. The CDR3 extends over 13 amino acids. Germline V CDR1 and CDR2: LNHDA, SQIVND (reference sequence). V was shortened by 7 bases and J by 6 bases, with 10 bases between the two germline ends. The full variable domain, with the rest looked up from reference TRBV19 and TRBJ1-6, is DGGITQSPKYLFRKEGQNVTLSCEQNLNHDAMYWYRQDPGQGLRLIYYSQIVNDFQKGDIAEGYSVSREKKESFPLTVTSAQKNPTAFYLCASKRRGNSPLHFGNGTRLTVT.

This clonotype appeared many times. This chain uses TRBV12-3 or TRBV12-4 with TRBJ1-2, with 8 bases fitting TRBD1. The CDR3 has 14 amino acids. The J segment lost 5 bases and the V segment lost 6 bases, leaving 8 bases of the junction unmatched. CDR3 sequence: CASRSSGQGYGYTF. CDR3 in DNA: TGTGCCAGCAGGTCTTCCGGACAGGGTTATGGCTACACCTTC.

This clonotype has only a few counts. The genes are TRBV28 and TRBJ2-2; 14 positions agree with TRBD2. The J segment lost 6 bases and the V segment lost 6 bases, leaving 9 bases of the junction unmatched. Germline V CDR1 and CDR2: MDHEN, SYDVKM. The CDR3 spans 17 residues. CDR3 DNA: TGTGCCAGCAGGCTCGGGGGACTAGCGGGAGCGGCCGGGGAGCTGTTTTTT. This sequence encodes CASRLGGLAGAAGELFF.

The rearrangement joins TRBV28 to TRBJ1-2; 9 nucleotides align to TRBD1. The junction had 9 bases not matched to a gene; V was cut back by 5 bases and J by 8 bases. Germline CDR1 is MDHEN and CDR2 is SYDVKM. This CDR3 comprises 14 residues. This CDR3 is CASSRPTGGQGYTF. DNA for the CDR3: TGTGCCAGCAGTCGTCCGACAGGGGGTCAGGGCTACACCTTC.

The J gene is TRBJ1-5, the V gene TRBV28; D ambiguous. Deletions cut 2 bases from V and 0 bases from J, with 11 bases between. CDR1 and CDR2 from the germline V gene are MDHEN and SYDVKM. This CDR3 is built from 16 residues. CDR3 protein: CASSLVVGSSNQPQHF. CDR3 coding DNA: TGTGCCAGCAGTTTAGTAGTCGGATCTAGCAATCAGCCCCAGCATTTT.

This clonotype was recorded at least ten times. The chain recombines TRBV7-2 with TRBJ2-2; TRBD2 agrees at 10 bases. The CDR3 runs 14 residues. With V trimmed by 4 bases and J by 7 bases, 3 bases remained unmatched. Germline V lookup: CDR1 SGHTA, CDR2 FQGNSA. CDR3 nucleotide sequence: TGTGCCAGCAGCTACAGGACTAGCGGCGGGGAGCTGTTTTTT. This codes for CASSYRTSGGELFF.

This clonotype was seen repeatedly, ten times or more. The rearrangement joins TRBV5-1 to TRBJ2-7, with a tentative D call TRBD2 (5 bases). The ends were cut back, 4 bases at V and 5 bases at J, with 22 bases in the middle. The CDR3 covers 16 residues. Germline V gene data show CDR1 as SGHRS and CDR2 as YFSETQ. CDR3 coding DNA: TGCGCCAGCAGCCCCGGCCCCGGGAAAATAACTAACGAGCAGTACTTC. Translating gives CASSPGPGKITNEQYF. Drawing the rest from reference TRBV5-1 and TRBJ2-7, the complete variable domain is KAGVTQTPRYLIKTRGQQVTLSCSPISGHRSVSWYQQTPGQGLQFLFEYFSETQRNKGNFPGRFSGRQFSNSRSEMNVSTLELGDSALYLCASSPGPGKITNEQYFGPGTRLTVT.

This clonotype showed up many times. The chain is built from TRBV2 and TRBJ2-7; tentatively, D is TRBD2 (6 bases). Germline V CDR1 and CDR2: SNHLY, FYNNEI. This CDR3 region has 13 residues. Trimming pared 6 bases from V and 2 bases from J, leaving 11 bases between. The CDR3 DNA reads TGTGCCAGCAGAGATTGGGGGGCCTACGAGCAGTACTTC. Protein product: CASRDWGAYEQYF.

The chain couples TRBV6-2 or TRBV6-3 to TRBJ1-1; D perhaps matches TRBD1 (5 bases). Germline loops: CDR1 MNHEY, CDR2 SVGEGT. V lost 6 bases and J lost 2, with 19 bases in between. The CDR3 sequence is 16 residues long. Here the CDR3 reads CASSPRGEARNTEAFF. The CDR3 DNA reads TGTGCCAGCAGCCCAAGAGGGGAAGCGAGAAACACTGAAGCTTTCTTT.

In its sample, this clonotype was seen many times. The CDR3 nucleotides are TGCAGCGTTGATCCAGTCCAAGAGACCCAGTACTTC. Amino acid sequence: CSVDPVQETQYF. V gene TRBV29-1 combines with J gene TRBJ2-5, with D unclear. This CDR3 region has 12 residues. Deletions cut 3 bases from V and 1 base from J, with 6 bases between. CDR1 is SQVTM and CDR2 is ANQGSEA in the germline V gene.

This clonotype was detected many times. V gene TRBV28 combines with J gene TRBJ2-7; a weak D match, TRBD1 (5 bases). The CDR3 extends over 14 amino acids. V lost 3 bases, J lost 6 bases, and 15 bases lay in between. In germline, CDR1 is MDHEN, CDR2 SYDVKM. The CDR3 nucleotides are TGTGCCAGCAGTTTTTTCGGCAGGGATCTCGAGCAGTACTTC. Its protein product is CASSFFGRDLEQYF.

On this clonotype itself: A much larger clone lies one base from this, so it may be a read error. The final CDR3 position lacks the conserved phenylalanine or tryptophan, pointing to a likely read error. The chain carries TRBV15 and TRBJ2-2; D unclear. Trimming took 3 bases from V and 6 from J, leaving 5 bases between them. Germline loops: CDR1 LNHNV, CDR2 YYDKDF (reference sequence). This CDR3 contains 12 residues. CDR3 sequence: CATSRHPGELFY. CDR3 coding DNA: TGTGCCACCAGCAGGCATCCCGGGGAGCTGTTTTAT.

This clonotype has at least ten counts. The chain has TRBV15 and TRBJ2-7; maybe TRBD1 (6 bases). The CDR3 is made up of 13 amino acids. The V and J ends lost 5 bases and 5 bases respectively, with 13 bases between them. Germline CDR1 and CDR2: LNHNV and YYDKDF (reference sequence). The CDR3 region has the DNA TGTGCCACCAGCGAGGGACATGTGGACGAGCAGTACTTC. This gives the protein CATSEGHVDEQYF.

This chain connects TRBV6-1 to TRBJ2-2; the D gene could be TRBD1 or TRBD2 (5 bases each). The CDR3 length is 15 residues. CDR1 is MNHNS and CDR2 is SASEGT in the germline V gene. The germline V and J ends were trimmed by 6 bases and 6 bases, with 17 bases remaining between them. CDR3 in DNA: TGTGCCAGCAGCCAAGAGGGGACGGGGCCCGGGGAGCTGTTTTTT. Amino acid sequence: CASSQEGTGPGELFF.

The sample holds a few counts of this clonotype. V and J are TRBV5-1 and TRBJ1-2; D is uncertain. The CDR3 contains 14 residues. V lost 0 bases, J lost 4 bases, and 10 bases lay in between. Germline loops: CDR1 SGHRS, CDR2 YFSETQ. This chain's CDR3 is CASSLATLGYGYTF. CDR3 coding DNA: TGCGCCAGCAGCTTGGCTACTTTGGGCTATGGCTACACCTTC.

The chain recombines TRBV20-1 with TRBJ2-7; D is unclear. The V and J ends lost 2 bases and 0 bases respectively, with 11 bases between them. The CDR3 is made up of 14 amino acids. The germline gives CDR1 DFQATT, CDR2 SNEGSKA (reference sequence). The CDR3 is CSARIRRRSYEQYF. CDR3 nucleotides: TGCAGTGCTAGAATCCGACGCCGCTCCTACGAGCAGTACTTC.